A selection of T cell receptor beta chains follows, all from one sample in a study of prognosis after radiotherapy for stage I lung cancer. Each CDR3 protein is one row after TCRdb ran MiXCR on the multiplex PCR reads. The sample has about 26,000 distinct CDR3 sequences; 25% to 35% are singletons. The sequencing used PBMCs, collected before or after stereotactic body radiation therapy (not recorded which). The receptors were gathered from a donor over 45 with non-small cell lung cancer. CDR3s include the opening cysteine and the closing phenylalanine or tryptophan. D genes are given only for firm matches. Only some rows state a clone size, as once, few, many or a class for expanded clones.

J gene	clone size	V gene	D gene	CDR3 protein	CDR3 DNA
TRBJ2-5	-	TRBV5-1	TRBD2	CASDPTGGFRETQYF	TGCGCCAGCGACCCCACGGGGGGGTTTAGGGAGACCCAGTACTTC
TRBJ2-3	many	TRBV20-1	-	CSPKGGADTQYF	TGCAGTCCCAAGGGGGGGGCAGATACGCAGTATTTT
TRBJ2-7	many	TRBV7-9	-	CASSSSDRTISYEQYF	TGTGCCAGCAGCTCCTCCGACAGAACAATCTCCTACGAGCAGTACTTC
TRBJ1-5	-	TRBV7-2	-	CASSLRTQNQPQHF	TGTGCCAGCAGCCTACGGACACAGAATCAGCCCCAGCATTTT
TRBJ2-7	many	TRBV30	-	CAWSRQTIYEQYF	TGTGCCTGGAGTAGGCAGACGATCTACGAGCAGTACTTC
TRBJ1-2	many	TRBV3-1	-	CASSHENLGYTF	TGTGCCAGCAGCCATGAGAATTTGGGCTACACCTTC
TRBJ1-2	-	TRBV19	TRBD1	CASSWTGRGNVYTF	TGTGCCAGTAGTTGGACAGGGAGAGGTAATGTCTACACCTTC
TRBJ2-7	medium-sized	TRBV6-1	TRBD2	CASSEEVGSGSYEQYF	TGTGCCAGCAGTGAAGAAGTCGGTAGCGGGTCCTACGAGCAGTACTTC
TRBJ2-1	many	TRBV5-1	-	CASSPGWGGGASYNEQFF	TGCGCCAGCAGCCCGGGTTGGGGAGGGGGAGCCTCCTACAATGAGCAGTTCTTC
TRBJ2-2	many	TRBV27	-	CASSFLTGELFF	TGTGCCAGCAGTTTCCTCACCGGGGAGCTGTTTTTT
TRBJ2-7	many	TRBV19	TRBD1	CASSPSRDRPQYF	TGTGCCAGTAGTCCATCCCGGGACAGGCCTCAGTACTTC
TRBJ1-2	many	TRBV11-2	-	CASSKNGPGGYTF	TGTGCCAGCAGCAAAAACGGACCTGGTGGCTACACCTTC
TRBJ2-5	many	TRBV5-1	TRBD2	CASSLTSGAPAQETQYF	TGCGCCAGCAGCCTAACTAGCGGAGCCCCGGCACAAGAGACCCAGTACTTC
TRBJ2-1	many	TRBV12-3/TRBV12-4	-	CASSLVASGGGEQFF	TGTGCCAGCAGTTTAGTGGCTAGTGGGGGCGGTGAGCAGTTCTTC
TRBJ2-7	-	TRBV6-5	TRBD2	CASSSGLAGESEQYF	TGTGCCAGCAGTTCTGGACTAGCGGGAGAAAGCGAGCAGTACTTC
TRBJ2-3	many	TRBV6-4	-	CASSGTWLGTQYF	TGTGCCAGCAGTGGGACTTGGCTTGGTACGCAGTATTTT
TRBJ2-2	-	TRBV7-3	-	CASSLKGNTGELFF	TGTGCCAGCAGCTTAAAGGGAAACACCGGGGAGCTGTTTTTT
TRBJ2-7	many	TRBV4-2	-	CASSHNQVADYEQYF	TGTGCCAGCAGCCACAATCAGGTAGCGGACTACGAGCAGTACTTC
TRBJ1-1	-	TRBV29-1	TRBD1	CSVEDRGRRTEAFF	TGCAGCGTTGAAGACAGGGGGCGACGGACTGAAGCTTTCTTT
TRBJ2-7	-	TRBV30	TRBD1	CAWRKGTGGHEQYF	TGTGCCTGGAGAAAGGGGACAGGGGGCCACGAGCAGTACTTC
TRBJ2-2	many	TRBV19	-	CASSILRQDGTGELFF	TGTGCCAGTAGTATACTACGACAGGACGGCACCGGGGAGCTGTTTTTT
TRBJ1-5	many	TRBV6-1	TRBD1	CASSALQGNGNQPQHF	TGTGCCAGCAGTGCGTTACAGGGGAACGGCAATCAGCCCCAGCATTTT
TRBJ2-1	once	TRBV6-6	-	CASSYSLRGTYNEQFF	TGTGCCAGCAGTTACTCGTTGAGGGGGACCTACAATGAGCAGTTCTTC
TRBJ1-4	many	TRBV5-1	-	CASSFGGPSGTKFKNEKLFF	TGCGCCAGCAGCTTTGGGGGTCCCTCTGGGACAAAATTTAAGAATGAAAAACTGTTTTTT
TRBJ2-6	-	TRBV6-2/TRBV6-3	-	CASKRHGSTGANVLTF	TGTGCCTCTAAGCGGCATGGGTCGACTGGGGCCAACGTCCTGACTTTC
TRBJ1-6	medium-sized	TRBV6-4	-	CASSAGPYNSPLHF	TGTGCCAGCAGCGCAGGGCCCTATAATTCACCCCTCCACTTT
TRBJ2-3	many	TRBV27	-	CASSFRTRTDTQYF	TGTGCCAGCAGTTTCAGGACTCGCACAGATACGCAGTATTTT
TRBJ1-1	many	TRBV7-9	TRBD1	CASSLNRGGNTEAFF	TGTGCCAGCAGCTTAAACAGGGGCGGAAACACTGAAGCTTTCTTT
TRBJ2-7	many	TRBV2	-	CASSDGEGSYEQYF	TGTGCCAGCAGTGACGGGGAAGGGTCCTACGAGCAGTACTTC
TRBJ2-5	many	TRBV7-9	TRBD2	CASSLQLAGGETQYF	TGTGCCAGCAGCCTTCAACTAGCGGGAGGGGAGACCCAGTACTTC
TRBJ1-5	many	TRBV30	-	CAWSGTLASQPQHF	TGTGCCTGGAGTGGGACCTTAGCCAGTCAGCCCCAGCATTTT
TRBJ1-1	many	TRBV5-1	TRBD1	CASSLGTWTGGTEAFF	TGCGCCAGCAGCTTGGGGACCTGGACAGGGGGCACTGAAGCTTTCTTT